This T cell receptor (beta chain) is from a study of cytomegalovirus exposure and HLA in healthy donors. Trimming shortened V by 5 bases and J by 7 bases, and 9 bases separated the two germline ends. The CDR3 contains 12 residues. Germline V gives CDR1 MDHEN, CDR2 SYDVKM. To note about this clone: Its antigen is currently unknown.

Study-level results: 16,951 TCR beta sequences were associated with HLA alleles at 0.05 false discovery rate in a later analysis. TCR beta V segments were, for the most part, productive about 87% or about 30% of the time in an earlier analysis.

The study ran its PCR with 60 Vbeta and 13 Jbeta primers. The assay was immunoSEQ multiplex PCR, and TCRdb's table has in-frame clones only and misses some. This sample's table has 130,000 or so clones. The chain combines TRBV28 with TRBJ2-1; perhaps TRBD2 as D (5 bases). The sequencing sample was made of PBMCs. This TCR came from a woman between 35 and 50 years old in good health and CMV-seropositive. The CDR3 loop reads CASSLLENEQFF. The CDR3 DNA reads as TGTGCCAGCAGTCTACTAGAGAATGAGCAGTTCTTC.